The subject of this entry is one TCR beta chain. In patients aged 18 to 65, hyperthyroidism was newly diagnosed, with duration under 2 months. These data are taken from a study of T cells in Graves' hyperthyroidism and ophthalmopathy. The investigators amplified TCR beta CDR3 regions from RNA transcripts. The HTBI primer set served for first-round RT-PCR of the TCR CDR3. In TCRdb, the multiplex PCR reads were re-called with MiXCR into one record per CDR3 protein. The sample yields 530,000 or so distinct CDR3 sequences, about 43% seen once. CDR3 length equals 18 residues. Deletions cut 5 bases from V and 7 bases from J, with 27 bases between. Germline lookup yields CDR1 SGHAT and CDR2 FQDESV (reference sequence).

The TCR comes from a woman aged 18-29 years with Graves' hyperthyroidism. This chain joins TRBV11-1 and TRBJ1-5; D perhaps matches TRBD1 (5 bases). The sequencing sample was made of peripheral blood or thyroid tissue (not recorded which). The CDR3 here is CASSPVAGGTYNEQPQHF. The CDR3 DNA reads TGTGCCAGCAGCCCAGTAGCGGGAGGGACCTACAATGAGCAGCCCCAGCATTTT.